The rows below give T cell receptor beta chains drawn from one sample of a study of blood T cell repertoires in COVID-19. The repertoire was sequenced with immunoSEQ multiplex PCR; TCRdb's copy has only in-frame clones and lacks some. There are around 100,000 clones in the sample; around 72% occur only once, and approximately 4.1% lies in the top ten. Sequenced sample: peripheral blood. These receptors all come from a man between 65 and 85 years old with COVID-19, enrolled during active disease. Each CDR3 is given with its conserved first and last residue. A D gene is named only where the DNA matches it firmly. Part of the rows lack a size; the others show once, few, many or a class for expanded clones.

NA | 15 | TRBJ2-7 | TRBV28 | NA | CASLNWGEESYEQYF | TGTGCCAGTCTGAATTGGGGGGAGGAAAGCTACGAGCAGTACTTC
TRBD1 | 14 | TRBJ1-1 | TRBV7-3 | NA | CASSPGQGLPEAFF | TGTGCCAGCAGCCCGGGACAGGGACTCCCTGAAGCTTTCTTT
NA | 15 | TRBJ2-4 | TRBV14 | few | CASSHLLTGKNIQYF | TGTGCCAGCAGCCACTTATTGACAGGAAAAAACATTCAGTACTTC
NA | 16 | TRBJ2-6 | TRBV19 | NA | CASSIWRGSGANVLTF | TGTGCCAGTAGTATTTGGAGGGGCTCTGGGGCCAACGTCCTGACTTTC
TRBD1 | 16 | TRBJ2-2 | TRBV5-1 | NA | CASSPWTGANTGELFF | TGCGCCAGCAGCCCGTGGACAGGGGCGAACACCGGGGAGCTGTTTTTT
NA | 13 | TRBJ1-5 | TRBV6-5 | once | CASSRDTYQPQHF | TGTGCCAGCAGTCGCGACACTTATCAGCCCCAGCATTTT
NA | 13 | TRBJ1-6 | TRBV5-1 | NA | CASGGEYNSPLHF | TGCGCCAGCGGAGGGGAATATAATTCACCCCTCCACTTT
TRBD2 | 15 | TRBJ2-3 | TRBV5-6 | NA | CASSFSSGSTDTQYF | TGTGCCAGCAGCTTCTCTAGCGGGAGCACAGATACGCAGTATTTT
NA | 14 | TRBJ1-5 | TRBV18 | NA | CASSPRESNQPQHF | TGTGCCAGCTCACCACGGGAGTCTAATCAGCCCCAGCATTTT
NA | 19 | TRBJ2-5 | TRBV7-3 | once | CASSLSTGSSGKRQETQYF | TGTGCCAGCAGCTTGTCAACAGGATCGAGTGGGAAGAGGCAAGAGACCCAGTACTTC
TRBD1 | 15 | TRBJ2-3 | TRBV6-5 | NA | CASSRQGAIPDTQYF | TGTGCCAGCAGCCGACAGGGGGCGATCCCAGATACGCAGTATTTT
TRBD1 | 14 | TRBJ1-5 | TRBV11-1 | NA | CASSPTGANQPQHF | TGTGCCAGCAGCCCTACAGGGGCAAACCAGCCCCAGCATTTT
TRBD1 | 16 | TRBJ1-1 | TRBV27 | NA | CASSSGQGIFISGAFF | TGTGCCAGCAGTTCCGGACAGGGTATCTTTATCTCTGGGGCTTTCTTT
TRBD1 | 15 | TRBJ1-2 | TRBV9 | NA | CASSVEGQGNYGYTF | TGTGCCAGCAGCGTAGAGGGACAGGGAAACTATGGCTACACCTTC
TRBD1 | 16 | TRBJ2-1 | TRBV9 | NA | CASSTGQGSSYNEQFF | TGTGCCAGCAGCACGGGACAGGGAAGCTCCTACAATGAGCAGTTCTTC
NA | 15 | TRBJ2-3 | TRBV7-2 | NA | CASSLVSGGTDTQYF | TGTGCCAGCAGCTTAGTTAGCGGAGGCACAGATACGCAGTATTTT
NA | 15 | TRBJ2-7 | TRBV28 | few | CATSNPLTAEYEQYF | TGTGCCACCAGTAACCCTTTGACAGCAGAATACGAGCAGTACTTC
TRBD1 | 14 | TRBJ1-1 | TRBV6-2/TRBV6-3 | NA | CASSAGGWVTEAFF | TGTGCCAGCAGCGCAGGGGGTTGGGTCACTGAAGCTTTCTTT
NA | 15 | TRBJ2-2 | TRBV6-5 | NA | CASSEAVRGTGELFF | TGTGCCAGCAGCGAGGCGGTGCGGGGCACCGGGGAGCTGTTTTTT
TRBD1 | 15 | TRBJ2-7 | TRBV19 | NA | CASSFRQGVSYEQYF | TGTGCCAGTAGTTTTCGACAGGGGGTCTCCTACGAGCAGTACTTC
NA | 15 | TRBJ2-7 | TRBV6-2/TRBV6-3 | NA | CASSSWRATSPEQYF | TGTGCCAGCAGTTCGTGGAGGGCTACCTCTCCCGAGCAGTACTTC
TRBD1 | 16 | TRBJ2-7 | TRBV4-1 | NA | CASSHIPDRGQYEQYF | TGCGCCAGCAGCCACATCCCGGACAGGGGGCAGTACGAGCAGTACTTC
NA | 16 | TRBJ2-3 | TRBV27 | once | CASSLWGRAGTDTQYF | TGTGCCAGCAGTTTATGGGGCAGGGCTGGCACAGATACGCAGTATTTT
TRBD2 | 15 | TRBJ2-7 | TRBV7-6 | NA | CASSGLAGGSYEQYF | TGTGCCAGCAGTGGACTAGCGGGAGGCTCCTACGAGCAGTACTTC
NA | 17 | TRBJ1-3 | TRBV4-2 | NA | CASSQAEGVGWGNTIYF | TGTGCCAGCAGCCAAGCCGAGGGAGTTGGGTGGGGAAACACCATATATTTT
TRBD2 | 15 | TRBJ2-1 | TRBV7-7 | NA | CASSFGLAGGAEQFF | TGTGCTAGCAGCTTCGGACTAGCGGGAGGGGCTGAGCAGTTCTTC
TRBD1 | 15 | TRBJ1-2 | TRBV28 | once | CASSQGTGGGYGYTF | TGTGCCAGCAGCCAGGGGACAGGGGGCGGCTATGGCTACACCTTC
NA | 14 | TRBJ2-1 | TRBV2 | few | CASSEFGARNEQFF | TGTGCCAGCAGTGAATTTGGGGCGCGGAATGAGCAGTTCTTC
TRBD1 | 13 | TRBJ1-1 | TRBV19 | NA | CASSATGETEAFF | TGTGCCAGTAGTGCCACAGGGGAAACTGAAGCTTTCTTT
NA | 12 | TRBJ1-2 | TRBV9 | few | CASSAFTYGYTF | TGTGCCAGCAGCGCTTTCACCTACGGCTACACCTTC
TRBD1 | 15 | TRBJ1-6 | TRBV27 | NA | CASTRDSSYNSPLHF | TGTGCCAGCACCCGGGACAGCTCCTATAATTCACCCCTCCACTTT
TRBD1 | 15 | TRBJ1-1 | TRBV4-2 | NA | CASSVGTAKNTEAFF | TGTGCCAGCAGCGTTGGGACAGCCAAGAACACTGAAGCTTTCTTT
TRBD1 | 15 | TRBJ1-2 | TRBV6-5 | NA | CASSYARGRVYGYTF | TGTGCCAGCAGTTACGCCAGGGGGCGCGTCTATGGCTACACCTTC
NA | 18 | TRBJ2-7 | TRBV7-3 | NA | CASSLSRRVRGSLYEQYF | TGTGCCAGCAGCTTAAGTAGGAGGGTTCGCGGGTCCCTCTACGAGCAGTACTTC
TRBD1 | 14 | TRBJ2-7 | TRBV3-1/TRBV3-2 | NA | CASSPGQGSYEQYF | TGTGCCAGCAGCCCCGGACAGGGGTCCTACGAGCAGTACTTC
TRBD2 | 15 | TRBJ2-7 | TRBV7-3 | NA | CASSITSGSSYEQYF | TGTGCCAGCAGCATCACTAGCGGTAGCTCCTACGAGCAGTACTTC
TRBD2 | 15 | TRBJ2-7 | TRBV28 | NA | CASSEPTSGRYEQYF | TGTGCCAGCAGTGAACCGACTAGCGGGAGATACGAGCAGTACTTC
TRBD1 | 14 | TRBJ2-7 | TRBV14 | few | CASSLGDRTYEQYF | TGTGCCAGCAGCCTAGGGGACAGAACCTACGAGCAGTACTTC
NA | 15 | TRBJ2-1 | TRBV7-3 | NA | CASSSNSLGASPQFF | TGTGCCAGCAGCTCCAACTCCCTCGGTGCTAGTCCCCAGTTCTTC
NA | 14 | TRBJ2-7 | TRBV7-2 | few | CASSLSRPAGEQYF | TGTGCCAGCAGCTTAAGCAGACCCGCGGGGGAGCAGTACTTC
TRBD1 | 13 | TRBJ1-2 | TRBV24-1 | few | CATSGGREYGYTF | TGTGCCACCTCAGGGGGAAGGGAGTATGGCTACACCTTC
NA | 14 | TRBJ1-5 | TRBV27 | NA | CASSLWGDNQPQHF | TGTGCCAGCAGTTTATGGGGGGACAATCAGCCCCAGCATTTT
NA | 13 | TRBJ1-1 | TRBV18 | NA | CASSPDRFTEAFF | TGTGCCAGCTCACCAGACAGGTTCACTGAAGCTTTCTTT
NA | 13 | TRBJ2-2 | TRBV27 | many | CASSFGNTGELFF | TGTGCCAGCAGTTTCGGGAACACCGGGGAGCTGTTTTTT
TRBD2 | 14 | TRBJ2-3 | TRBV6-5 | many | CAIKTSGSADTQYF | TGTGCCATCAAGACTAGCGGGAGTGCAGATACGCAGTATTTT
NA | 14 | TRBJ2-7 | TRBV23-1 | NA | CASSQEGPQGVQYF | TGCGCCAGCAGTCAAGAGGGGCCACAGGGTGTGCAGTACTTC
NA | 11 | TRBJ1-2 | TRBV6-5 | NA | CASRDIYGYTF | TGTGCCAGCCGGGACATCTATGGCTACACCTTC